The present entry profiles one TCR beta chain with its context. The target of this receptor is not known. Base-call qualities are not available, and no considerably larger clone is one nucleotide away. CDR1 SGHRS and CDR2 YFSETQ are derived from the germline V gene. Its CDR3 holds 15 amino acids, cysteine through phenylalanine. Only the CDR3 DNA stays, 45 bases, in frame from base 1. Trimming takes 4 bases from V and 2 bases from J, and the germline ends sit 15 bases apart. The data were obtained in a study of technical replicates of blood from several donors (dated by TCRdb to 2016 to 2017). Receptors were amplified or captured by the immunoSEQ multiplex PCR assay. The table was pulled from immuneACCESS by TCRdb, which kept in-frame rearrangements only. Such tables lose some clones; where checked, under half of the loss comes from unresolved V genes, and the rest has no known cause. The sample contains about 53,000 clones, around 84% of them found a single time. Clones ranked in the top ten supply over 5.5% of the sample.

The chain employs TRBV5-1 and TRBJ1-1, with the D gene too uncertain to name. The sequence was obtained from a human donor in good health. Some clones in this sample may be carry-over from other donors' samples. The sample consisted of PBMCs. CDR3 protein: CASSRQASFNTEAFF. The DNA is TGCGCCAGCAGCCGTCAGGCCAGCTTTAACACTGAAGCTTTCTTT.